Listed below are T cell receptor beta chains from one sample, sequenced in a study of cytomegalovirus exposure and HLA in healthy donors. The assay was immunoSEQ multiplex PCR, and TCRdb's table has in-frame clones only and misses some. The repertoire consists of 120,000 or so clones, with over 80% occurring once and the leading ten covering over 15%. Sequencing used PBMCs. Every receptor here comes from a man aged 18 to 30 in good health and CMV-seropositive. Each CDR3 is given with its conserved first and last residue. The order of the fields is clone size, J gene, V gene, CDR3 protein. The size field is filled for only some rows; it gives once, few, many or a size class.

clone_size: .
j_call: TRBJ1-2
v_call: TRBV14
cdr3_aa: CASSQTTGGYGYTF

clone_size: .
j_call: TRBJ1-1
v_call: TRBV27
cdr3_aa: CASSPSVGGEAFF

clone_size: .
j_call: TRBJ2-5
v_call: TRBV28
cdr3_aa: CASKEGWVETQYF

clone_size: .
j_call: TRBJ1-2
v_call: TRBV4-1
cdr3_aa: CASSQNPGQGDPGYTF

clone_size: .
j_call: TRBJ2-3
v_call: TRBV7-9
cdr3_aa: CASSLLETGADTQYF

clone_size: .
j_call: TRBJ2-7
v_call: TRBV28
cdr3_aa: CASSSSSYEQYF

clone_size: once
j_call: TRBJ1-2
v_call: TRBV2
cdr3_aa: CASRRDYGYTF

clone_size: .
j_call: TRBJ2-7
v_call: TRBV11-2
cdr3_aa: CASSSSRYEQYF

clone_size: .
j_call: TRBJ1-1
v_call: TRBV2
cdr3_aa: CASSLTGAPEAFF

clone_size: .
j_call: TRBJ1-1
v_call: TRBV5-1
cdr3_aa: CASSLEAGIAFF

clone_size: .
j_call: TRBJ2-7
v_call: TRBV5-1
cdr3_aa: CASSFSGGAGYEQYF

clone_size: .
j_call: TRBJ2-5
v_call: TRBV4-1
cdr3_aa: CASSQALLAGGGETQYF

clone_size: few
j_call: TRBJ2-1
v_call: TRBV5-6
cdr3_aa: CASSFRAGLNEQFF

clone_size: .
j_call: TRBJ1-2
v_call: TRBV14
cdr3_aa: CASSQGVGNYGYTF

clone_size: few
j_call: TRBJ1-1
v_call: TRBV5-1
cdr3_aa: CASSGQTENTEAFF

clone_size: few
j_call: TRBJ2-5
v_call: TRBV4-1
cdr3_aa: CASSQETRGGGTQYF

clone_size: few
j_call: TRBJ1-2
v_call: TRBV11-2
cdr3_aa: CASSLDARGSHGYTF

clone_size: .
j_call: TRBJ2-7
v_call: TRBV5-1
cdr3_aa: CASSFWGVGGTYEQYF

clone_size: .
j_call: TRBJ2-4
v_call: TRBV5-6
cdr3_aa: CASSATGSTIAKNIQYF

clone_size: few
j_call: TRBJ2-5
v_call: TRBV6-5
cdr3_aa: CASSHFSGGQETQYF

clone_size: .
j_call: TRBJ2-1
v_call: TRBV27
cdr3_aa: CASSLADSSYNEQFF

clone_size: few
j_call: TRBJ2-3
v_call: TRBV10-3
cdr3_aa: CAIRPSGGEDTQYF

clone_size: .
j_call: TRBJ2-7
v_call: TRBV7-2
cdr3_aa: CASSLGGLYEQYF

clone_size: .
j_call: TRBJ1-1
v_call: TRBV2
cdr3_aa: CASRLFTGSMNTEAFF

clone_size: .
j_call: TRBJ2-5
v_call: TRBV10-2
cdr3_aa: CASSPLSVTSGGFGETQHF

clone_size: .
j_call: TRBJ1-2
v_call: TRBV9
cdr3_aa: CASRGRGDYGYTF

clone_size: .
j_call: TRBJ1-2
v_call: TRBV7-2
cdr3_aa: CASSSDRGLRGYTF

clone_size: once
j_call: TRBJ2-5
v_call: TRBV27
cdr3_aa: CASSLSGTGGGKTQYF

clone_size: many
j_call: TRBJ1-2
v_call: TRBV6-1
cdr3_aa: CASSEAVDRVSGYTF